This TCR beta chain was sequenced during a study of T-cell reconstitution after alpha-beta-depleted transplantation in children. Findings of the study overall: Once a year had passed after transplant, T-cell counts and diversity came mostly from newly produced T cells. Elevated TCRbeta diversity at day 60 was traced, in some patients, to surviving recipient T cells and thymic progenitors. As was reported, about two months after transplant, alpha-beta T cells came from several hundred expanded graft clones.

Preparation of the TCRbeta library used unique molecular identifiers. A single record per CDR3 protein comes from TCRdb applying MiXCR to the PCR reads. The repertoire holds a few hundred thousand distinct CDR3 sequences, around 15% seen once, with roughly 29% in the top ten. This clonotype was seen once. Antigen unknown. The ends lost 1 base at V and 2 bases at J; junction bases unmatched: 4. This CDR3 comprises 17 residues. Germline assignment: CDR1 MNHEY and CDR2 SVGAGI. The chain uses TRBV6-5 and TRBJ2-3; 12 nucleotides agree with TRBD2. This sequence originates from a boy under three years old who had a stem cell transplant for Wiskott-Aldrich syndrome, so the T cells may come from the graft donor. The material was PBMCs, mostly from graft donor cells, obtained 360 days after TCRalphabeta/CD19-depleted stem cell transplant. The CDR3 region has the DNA TGTGCCAGCAGTTACTTACGACTAGCGGGAGCCACAGATACGCAGTATTTT. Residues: CASSYLRLAGATDTQYF.